The rows below give T cell receptor beta chains drawn from one sample of a study of cytomegalovirus exposure and HLA in healthy donors. The table came from immunoSEQ multiplex PCR; TCRdb's copy has only in-frame clones and leaves some out. The sample lists approximately 180,000 clones; roughly 76% were seen once. The sample comprised PBMCs. These receptors all stem from a woman younger than 30 in good health and CMV-seropositive. Both conserved end residues are part of each CDR3. A D gene is named only where the DNA matches it firmly. Clone size, where shown, is once, few, many, or a class for clones that have expanded.

size,D,V,J,CDR3,DNA
-,-,TRBV28,TRBJ1-4,CASSTTVPNEKLFF,TGTGCCAGCAGTACCACTGTACCTAATGAAAAACTGTTTTTT
-,-,TRBV19,TRBJ2-7,CASSTPGLSYEQYF,TGTGCCAGTAGCACCCCGGGTCTTTCCTACGAGCAGTACTTC
-,-,TRBV5-5,TRBJ2-1,CASSPQARGPNEQFF,TGTGCCAGCAGCCCACAGGCGAGAGGACCCAATGAGCAGTTCTTC
-,-,TRBV7-2,TRBJ1-5,CASSPRSNWNQPQHF,TGTGCCAGCAGCCCCAGATCAAATTGGAATCAGCCCCAGCATTTT
-,TRBD1,TRBV19,TRBJ1-1,CASSRDRGYNMNTEAFF,TGTGCCAGTAGTAGAGACAGGGGCTACAACATGAACACTGAAGCTTTCTTT
-,TRBD1,TRBV6-5,TRBJ1-2,CASRTDRGTNYGYTF,TGTGCCAGCAGGACCGACAGGGGTACTAACTATGGCTACACCTTC
-,TRBD2,TRBV28,TRBJ2-7,CASNSPGLGYEQYF,TGTGCCAGCAATTCCCCGGGACTAGGCTACGAGCAGTACTTC
few,TRBD1,TRBV7-2,TRBJ2-5,CASSPGQGWVETQYF,TGTGCCAGCAGCCCGGGACAGGGATGGGTGGAGACCCAGTACTTC
-,-,TRBV15,TRBJ1-6,CATSRNTGTQRNSPLHF,TGTGCCACCAGCAGAAACACCGGGACACAGCGGAATTCACCCCTCCACTTT
-,-,TRBV6-5,TRBJ1-2,CASPPPGYTF,TGTGCCAGCCCCCCCCCGGGCTACACCTTC
-,-,TRBV21-1,TRBJ1-1,CASSTLDREFMNTEAFF,TGTGCCAGCAGCACCTTGGACAGAGAATTTATGAACACTGAAGCTTTCTTT
-,-,TRBV6-5,TRBJ2-7,CASSYGAGTYEQYF,TGTGCCAGCAGTTATGGTGCAGGTACCTACGAGCAGTACTTC
few,TRBD1,TRBV25-1,TRBJ1-1,CASSGTGTGISEAFF,TGTGCCAGCAGTGGGACCGGGACAGGGATCTCTGAAGCTTTCTTT
-,TRBD1,TRBV10-3,TRBJ2-5,CAISESKWYGQGEETQYF,TGTGCCATCAGTGAGTCGAAATGGTATGGACAGGGTGAAGAGACCCAGTACTTC
-,-,TRBV11-3,TRBJ2-2,CASSPAGTVTGELFF,TGTGCCAGCAGCCCCGCGGGGACTGTCACCGGGGAGCTGTTTTTT
-,TRBD1,TRBV9,TRBJ2-7,CASSPHSGTVEYEQYF,TGTGCCAGCAGCCCCCACTCCGGGACAGTTGAGTACGAGCAGTACTTC
-,TRBD2,TRBV14,TRBJ2-5,CASSRVNSGGARRETQYF,TGTGCCAGCAGCCGAGTGAATAGCGGGGGGGCTCGGCGGGAGACCCAGTACTTC
-,TRBD1,TRBV2,TRBJ1-2,CASSARDRAQYFYGYTF,TGTGCCAGCAGTGCCCGGGACAGGGCTCAGTACTTCTATGGCTACACCTTC
few,-,TRBV27,TRBJ1-5,CASSLYPNQPQHF,TGTGCCAGCAGTTTATATCCAAATCAGCCCCAGCATTTT
once,-,TRBV6-5,TRBJ2-2,CASSERLGAYGELFF,TGTGCCAGCAGCGAGAGGTTGGGAGCTTACGGGGAGCTGTTTTTT
-,TRBD1,TRBV19,TRBJ2-1,CASSIWDSYNEQFF,TGTGCCAGTAGTATATGGGACAGCTACAATGAGCAGTTCTTC
-,-,TRBV4-3,TRBJ1-2,CASSQELQGSYGYTF,TGCGCCAGCAGCCAAGAACTCCAGGGGAGCTATGGCTACACCTTC
few,TRBD1,TRBV6-1,TRBJ1-4,CASTLTGANEKLFF,TGTGCCAGCACGCTGACAGGGGCTAATGAAAAACTGTTTTTT
-,-,TRBV4-3,TRBJ2-1,CASSQGRRTYNEQFF,TGCGCCAGCAGCCAAGGCAGGCGGACTTACAATGAGCAGTTCTTC